One sample yielded the 27 T cell receptor beta chains listed below, sequenced in a study of beta chain features in type 1 diabetes. The isolated RNA, all of it, was reverse transcribed, so expressed TCRB transcripts were what got sequenced. The repertoire was sequenced with immunoSEQ multiplex PCR; TCRdb's copy has only in-frame clones and lacks some. The repertoire holds 350,000 to 450,000 clones, with approximately 15% as singletons. Sequencing used naive CD4+ T cells from blood. Receptors originate from a man aged 25 to 40 in good health.

This clone showed up just a few times. The chain links TRBV4-3 to TRBJ1-2; D gene ambiguous. The V gene lost 0 bases and the J gene lost 4 bases, with 12 bases spanning the gap. There are 15 residues in the CDR3. CDR1 is LGHNA and CDR2 is YSLEER in the germline V gene. Here the CDR3 DNA reads TGCGCCAGCAGCCAAGATGTAGCCAGAACCTATGGCTACACCTTC. It codes for CASSQDVARTYGYTF.

This chain uses TRBV13 with TRBJ1-1, with no clear D. The V end lost 3 bases, the J end lost 1 base, and 6 bases lay between the germline ends. This CDR3 spans 13 amino acids. Germline V gene data show CDR1 as PRHDT and CDR2 as FYEKMQ (reference sequence). The CDR3 spells CASSLFRNTEAFF. The CDR3, as DNA: TGTGCCAGCAGCTTGTTCAGGAACACTGAAGCTTTCTTT.

The sample holds a few counts of this clone. The chain links TRBV20-1 to TRBJ2-3; the D is unclear. V dropped 6 bases and J dropped 3 bases, with 7 bases sitting between them. The CDR3 totals 11 residues. Germline CDR1 DFQATT, CDR2 SNEGSKA (reference sequence). The CDR3 sequence is CSAPTTDTQYF. The CDR3 DNA follows: TGCAGTGCCCCAACGACAGATACGCAGTATTTT.

This chain links TRBV19 with TRBJ1-5; 8 bases agree with TRBD1. The J segment lost 2 bases and the V segment lost 4 bases, leaving 7 bases of the junction unmatched. The CDR3 spans 16 residues. The germline gives CDR1 LNHDA, CDR2 SQIVND (reference sequence). The CDR3 spells CASSTPTGVGNQPQHF. CDR3 DNA sequence: TGTGCCAGTAGTACCCCGACAGGGGTAGGCAATCAGCCCCAGCATTTT.

Details on this clone: A read error may explain this, as a much larger clone is one base away. The rearrangement links TRBV27 to TRBJ2-5, with no clear D. The CDR3 is made up of 11 amino acids. The V gene's germline CDR1 is MNHEY and CDR2 SMNVEV (reference sequence). Deletions cut 4 bases from V and 4 bases from J, with 4 bases between. CDR3 DNA sequence: TGTGCCAGCAGTTGGGGAGAGACCCAGTACTTC. Its translation is CASSWGETQYF.

This clone was seen more than once but under ten times. This rearrangement joins TRBV7-2 to TRBJ2-3; perhaps TRBD1 as D (5 bases). V was trimmed by 4 bases and J by 2 bases, leaving 10 bases between them. This CDR3 spans 14 amino acids. The germline CDR1 and CDR2 sequences are SGHTA and FQGNSA. CDR3: CASSSGQHTDTQYF. CDR3 nucleotide sequence: TGTGCCAGCAGCTCCGGACAACACACAGATACGCAGTATTTT.

The V call is TRBV12-5, the J call TRBJ2-5; D remains ambiguous. V lost 8 bases, J lost 1 base, and 14 bases lay in between. The CDR3 totals 14 residues. From germline, CDR1 is LGHNT and CDR2 FRNRAP. DNA for the CDR3: TGTGCTAGTTCTCAGGCCTCTTTCCAAGAGACCCAGTACTTC. Protein sequence: CASSQASFQETQYF.

The chain combines TRBV7-2 with TRBJ2-1; 12 bases agree with TRBD2. Trimming took 3 bases from V and 5 from J; bases not matched to a gene: 11. Germline assignment: CDR1 SGHTA and CDR2 FQGNSA. The CDR3 is 18 amino acids. The CDR3: CASSFHTPTSGGDNEQFF. For the CDR3, the DNA is TGTGCCAGCAGCTTCCATACCCCGACTAGCGGGGGAGACAATGAGCAGTTCTTC.

This clone occurred a few times. CDR3 amino acids: CASSPSLRDLDTEAFF. DNA of the CDR3: TGTGCCAGCAGCCCCTCTTTAAGGGATTTGGACACTGAAGCTTTCTTT. V and J are TRBV14 and TRBJ1-1, with D hard to call. Germline V CDR1 and CDR2: SGHDN, FVKESK. V shed 4 bases and J shed 3 bases, with 18 bases lying between them. The CDR3 is made up of 16 amino acids.

This clone has just a few counts. The chain uses TRBV6-6 and TRBJ2-3; D gene unclear. CDR1 and CDR2 from the germline V gene are MNHNY and SVGAGI (reference sequence). The CDR3 length is 13 residues. Trimming removed 6 bases from V and 1 base from J, with 8 bases in between. In DNA form, the CDR3 reads TGTGCCAGCAGGATGCAGGGCACAGATACGCAGTATTTT. Translated, it gives CASRMQGTDTQYF.

The rearrangement links TRBV5-6 to TRBJ1-1, with 9 positions matching TRBD1. CDR3 length: 15 amino acids. The trim removed 3 bases at V and 0 bases at J, leaving 3 bases unmatched. Looked up from germline, CDR1 is SGHDT and CDR2 is YYEEEE. CDR3: CASSWGTGLNTEAFF. The CDR3 region has the DNA TGTGCCAGCAGCTGGGGGACAGGGCTGAACACTGAAGCTTTCTTT.

The rearrangement joins TRBV13 to TRBJ1-1; 10 nucleotides match TRBD1. After removal of 5 bases from V and 5 bases from J, the junction contained 8 bases not matched to a gene. The CDR3 has 15 residues. The germline gives CDR1 PRHDT, CDR2 FYEKMQ (reference sequence). The CDR3 region is CASSTRDRGRTEAFF. DNA of the CDR3: TGTGCCAGCAGCACCCGGGACAGGGGAAGGACTGAAGCTTTCTTT.

The chain carries TRBV7-8 and TRBJ2-4; no clear D. Germline-derived CDR1 and CDR2 are SGHVS and FQNEAQ. CDR3 size: 15 residues. V lost 6 bases, J lost 2 bases, and 14 bases lay in between. The CDR3 coding sequence is TGTGCCAGCAGAGGTGGAAGGACCACCAAAAACATTCAGTACTTC. It yields the protein CASRGGRTTKNIQYF.

This clone was seen only a few times. The gene calls are TRBV10-3 and TRBJ1-2, with a weak D call TRBD1 (6 bases). V was trimmed by 6 bases and J by 0 bases, leaving 11 bases between them. This CDR3 contains 14 residues. Germline V CDR1 and CDR2: ENHRY, SYGVKD. CDR3 DNA sequence: TGTGCCATCAGGGACAGAGAAGCTAACTATGGCTACACCTTC. It yields the protein CAIRDREANYGYTF.

The chain has TRBV28 and TRBJ2-3; D remains ambiguous. The germline V gene has CDR1 MDHEN and CDR2 SYDVKM. Deletions cut 6 bases from V and 2 bases from J, with 15 bases between. This CDR3 contains 15 residues. CDR3 residues: CASSRLGPHTDTQYF. DNA of the CDR3: TGTGCCAGCAGCAGACTGGGCCCCCACACAGATACGCAGTATTTT.

This clone was detected a few times. The V gene is TRBV7-2, the J gene TRBJ2-5, with D perhaps TRBD1 or TRBD2 (6 bases each). The V and J ends lost 4 bases and 5 bases respectively, with 14 bases between them. The CDR3 consists of 14 residues. Germline CDR1 is SGHTA and CDR2 is FQGNSA. CDR3 bases: TGTGCCAGCAGCTCTTTTCGGGGGCAGGAGACCCAGTACTTC. This sequence encodes CASSSFRGQETQYF.

The chain recombines TRBV27 with TRBJ2-4; D unresolved. CDR3 size: 16 residues. Germline CDR1 is MNHEY and CDR2 is SMNVEV (reference sequence). V lost 4 bases and J lost 0, with 13 bases in between. The CDR3 coding sequence is TGTGCCAGCAGTTCGATGGATTACCTAGCCAAAAACATTCAGTACTTC. Protein product: CASSSMDYLAKNIQYF.

This clone was seen more than once but under ten times. Here the CDR3 DNA reads TGTGCCAGCAGTTACATAGGCTTTCAGGGCTACACCTTC. Translating it yields CASSYIGFQGYTF. The chain couples TRBV6-6 to TRBJ1-2, with D unresolved. V shed 2 bases and J shed 8 bases, with 12 bases lying between them. This CDR3 contains 13 residues. Germline CDR1 and CDR2: MNHNY and SVGAGI (reference sequence).

The CDR3 is CASSPGQRTDTQYF. The CDR3, as DNA: TGTGCCAGCAGCCCTGGACAGAGGACAGATACGCAGTATTTT. This rearrangement joins TRBV5-4 to TRBJ2-3; D might be TRBD1 (6 bases). Per the germline V gene, CDR1 is SGHNT and CDR2 is YYREEE (reference sequence). The CDR3 contains 14 residues. Trimming shortened V by 4 bases and J by 3 bases, and 12 bases separated the two germline ends.

This clone was counted a few times. The chain carries TRBV7-6 and TRBJ2-7, with D maybe TRBD2 (5 bases). The germline V gene has CDR1 SGHVS and CDR2 FNYEAQ. There are 15 residues in the CDR3. V lost 1 base and J 2 bases, leaving 12 bases between the germline ends. The CDR3 nucleotides are TGTGCCAGCAGCTTAGTTGAGGGTGAAGCCTACGAGCAGTACTTC. Translated: CASSLVEGEAYEQYF.

This clone has just a few counts. The chain combines TRBV19 with TRBJ2-7; D gene unclear. The CDR3 loop spans 12 amino acids. Germline V CDR1 and CDR2: LNHDA, SQIVND (reference sequence). Trimming shortened V by 3 bases and J by 3 bases, and 6 bases separated the two germline ends. For the CDR3, the DNA is TGTGCCAGTAGTATGTCGAACTACGAGCAGTACTTC. As protein: CASSMSNYEQYF. The variable domain in full, with the rest retrieved from reference TRBV19 and TRBJ2-7, is DGGITQSPKYLFRKEGQNVTLSCEQNLNHDAMYWYRQDPGQGLRLIYYSQIVNDFQKGDIAEGYSVSREKKESFPLTVTSAQKNPTAFYLCASSMSNYEQYFGPGTRLTVT.

This clone came up a few times. The chain combines TRBV10-3 with TRBJ1-3; 7 bases map to TRBD1. Unmatched junction bases numbered 9, after V lost 10 bases and J lost 0 bases. CDR1 is ENHRY, CDR2 SYGVKD, per germline. The CDR3 sequence is 15 residues long. The CDR3 here is CATDREAFSGNTIYF. CDR3 DNA sequence: TGTGCCACTGACAGGGAGGCTTTCTCTGGAAACACCATATATTTT.

V is TRBV27 and J is TRBJ2-7; D is possibly TRBD1 or TRBD2 (5 bases each). The germline V gene encodes CDR1 MNHEY and CDR2 SMNVEV (reference sequence). The V and J ends lost 4 bases and 6 bases respectively, with 13 bases between them. The CDR3 extends over 13 amino acids. As DNA, the CDR3 is TGTGCCAGCAGTTCCGTCTGGGGGATCGAGCAGTACGTC. Its protein product is CASSSVWGIEQYV.

This clone has just a few counts. The chain recombines TRBV11-2 with TRBJ1-1; the D is unclear. CDR1 is SGHAT, CDR2 FQNNGV, per germline. The CDR3 covers 13 residues. V was pared by 6 bases and J by 1 base, with 9 bases between. The CDR3 reads CASRFGANTEAFF. The CDR3, as DNA: TGTGCCAGCAGGTTTGGAGCGAACACTGAAGCTTTCTTT. The variable domain in full, with the rest retrieved from reference TRBV11-2 and TRBJ1-1, is EAGVAQSPRYKIIEKRQSVAFWCNPISGHATLYWYQQILGQGPKLLIQFQNNGVVDDSQLPKDRFSAERLKGVDSTLKIQPAKLEDSAVYLCASRFGANTEAFFGQGTRLTVV.

This chain links TRBV2 with TRBJ2-1; the D gene is possibly TRBD1 (6 bases). V was cut by 6 bases and J by 6 bases, with 21 bases left in between. The CDR3 extends over 16 amino acids. Germline-derived CDR1 and CDR2 are SNHLY and FYNNEI. CDR3 in amino acids: CASSQQRTVIGNEQFF. The CDR3 DNA follows: TGTGCCAGCAGCCAACAAAGGACAGTAATTGGCAATGAGCAGTTCTTC.

The gene calls are TRBV13 and TRBJ2-3, with TRBD2 matching over 10 bases. This CDR3 comprises 20 residues. With 4 bases clipped from V and 0 bases from J, the junction kept 16 bases outside the gene matches. Germline CDR1 and CDR2: PRHDT and FYEKMQ (reference sequence). CDR3 DNA sequence: TGTGCCAGCAGCTCTGAGGCCGGACTAGCGGCGAATTCTAGCACAGATACGCAGTATTTT. Protein sequence: CASSSEAGLAANSSTDTQYF.

The chain links TRBV11-3 to TRBJ2-1; tentatively, D is TRBD2 (6 bases). V lost 7 bases to trimming and J lost 7 bases, with 17 bases between them. The CDR3 contains 14 residues. CDR1 and CDR2 from the germline V gene are SGHNT and YENEEA. The CDR3 DNA sequence: TGTGCCAGCATGCCGACCTGGGGGGATAATGAGCAGTTCTTC. The encoded protein is CASMPTWGDNEQFF.